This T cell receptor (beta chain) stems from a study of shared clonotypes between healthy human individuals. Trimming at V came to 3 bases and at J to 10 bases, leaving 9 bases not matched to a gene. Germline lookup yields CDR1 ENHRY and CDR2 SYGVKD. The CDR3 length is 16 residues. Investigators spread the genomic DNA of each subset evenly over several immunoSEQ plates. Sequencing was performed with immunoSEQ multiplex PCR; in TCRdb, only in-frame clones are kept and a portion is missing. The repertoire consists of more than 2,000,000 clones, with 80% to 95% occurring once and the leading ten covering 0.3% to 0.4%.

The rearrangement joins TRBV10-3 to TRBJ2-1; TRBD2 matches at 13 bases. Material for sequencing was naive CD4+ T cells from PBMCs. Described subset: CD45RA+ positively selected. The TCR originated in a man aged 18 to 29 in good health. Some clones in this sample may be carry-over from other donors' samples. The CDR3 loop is CAISDRGTSGIGEQFF. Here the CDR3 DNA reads TGTGCCATCAGTGATAGAGGGACTAGCGGGATCGGGGAGCAGTTCTTC.